These 20 T cell receptor beta chains share one sample of origin, sequenced in a study of blood T cells in healthy people across ages (dated by TCRdb to between 2015 and 2017). Library generation was performed with 5' RACE. For sequencing, an Illumina HiSeq 2500 was employed. A second about 7 to 11 cycle PCR used a sample-barcoded 5' primer and a J-beta primer mix. The raw public reads went through TCRdb reprocessing: fastp at Q25, MiXCR clone calling, in-frame beta chains kept. Entries are consolidated by CDR3 protein sequence, retaining the most common genes and DNA. The sample records 1.5 million to 2 million distinct CDR3 sequences, roughly 27% of which are singletons. The top ten clones comprise 7.7% of the sample. Source material: blood. The source of these receptors is a woman aged 25 to 39 in good health.

The J gene is TRBJ1-6, the V gene TRBV28; 10 nucleotides line up with TRBD1. The CDR3 loop spans 15 amino acids. The V segment lost 6 bases and the J segment 10 bases; nucleotides outside the gene matches: 9. The V gene's germline CDR1 is MDHEN and CDR2 SYDVKM. The CDR3 nucleotides read TGTGCCAGCAGACCCGGGACAGGGGATTTCTCACCCCTCCACTTT. Translated: CASRPGTGDFSPLHF.

There are many counts of this clonotype. J is TRBJ2-7 and V is TRBV20-1; D is uncertain. This CDR3 has 11 residues. Germline V gene sequence: CDR1 DFQATT, CDR2 SNEGSKA (reference sequence). V lost 3 bases and J 5 bases, leaving 8 bases between the germline ends. The chain's CDR3 is CSASVVHEQYF. The CDR3 nucleotides are TGCAGTGCTAGTGTTGTCCACGAGCAGTACTTC.

This clonotype has a count of ten or more. The chain recombines TRBV12-3 or TRBV12-4 with TRBJ1-2; D remains ambiguous. V lost 6 bases and J 0 bases, leaving 8 bases between the germline ends. The CDR3 loop spans 13 amino acids. The CDR3 bases are TGTGCCAGCAGCTGGTCTGCTAACTATGGCTACACCTTC. This codes for CASSWSANYGYTF.

V and J are TRBV29-1 and TRBJ2-7; TRBD2 aligns across 7 bases. Germline trimming cut 1 base from V and 2 bases from J; bases unmatched to any gene: 14. In germline, CDR1 is SQVTM, CDR2 ANQGSEA. This CDR3 spans 17 amino acids. As DNA, the CDR3 is TGCAGCGTTGAAGGAGCGCTTGGGGTGGGGGGGACCTACGAGCAGTACTTC. Encoded protein: CSVEGALGVGGTYEQYF.

Of note for this clonotype: Relative to the germline gene, one junction end is altered; a read error may explain this. The rearrangement uses TRBV5-1 and TRBJ2-6, with a weak D call TRBD2 (6 bases). CDR3 size: 20 residues. CDR1 SGHRS and CDR2 YFSETQ come from the germline V gene. CDR3 nucleotides: TGCGCCAGCAGCTTGCGTCCGTGGGGACTTAAAAACTCTGGGGCCGACGTCCTGACTTTC. Protein sequence: CASSLRPWGLKNSGADVLTF.

About this clonotype itself: A much larger clone differs from this one at a single base, so this may be a read error. V gene TRBV12-3 or TRBV12-4 combines with J gene TRBJ1-2; tentative D call: TRBD1 (6 bases). V was cut by 7 bases and J by 3 bases, with 12 bases left in between. CDR3 length: 13 amino acids. CDR3 nucleotide sequence: TGTGCCAGCACCCCGGACAGCTACTATGGCTACACCTTC. Its translation is CASTPDSYYGYTF.

This clonotype has a handful of counts. This chain uses TRBV6-5 with TRBJ2-3, with D perhaps TRBD1 (7 bases). The CDR3 totals 15 residues. Germline V gene data show CDR1 as MNHEY and CDR2 as SVGAGI. V lost 5 bases and J 4 bases, leaving 16 bases between the germline ends. CDR3 DNA: TGTGCCAGCAGTAGGACAGGAGGGTCCGCAGATACGCAGTATTTT. Its translation: CASSRTGGSADTQYF.

The chain links TRBV20-1 to TRBJ2-1; 12 bases agree with TRBD2. Unmatched junction bases numbered 13, after V lost 3 bases and J lost 7 bases. Germline V gene lookup returns CDR1 DFQATT and CDR2 SNEGSKA (reference sequence). CDR3 length: 17 residues. The CDR3 region is CSARGDTASGRGNEQFF. CDR3 coding DNA: TGCAGTGCTAGGGGGGATACGGCTAGCGGGAGGGGAAATGAGCAGTTCTTC.

This clonotype was recorded a few times. The chain joins TRBV24-1 to TRBJ2-5, with 9 nucleotides matching TRBD1. Germline V gene data show CDR1 as KGHDR and CDR2 as SFDVKD. V was pared by 4 bases and J by 4 bases, with 6 bases of the junction left unmatched. The CDR3 covers 15 residues. The CDR3, as DNA: TGTGCCACCAGTGAACCCGGGACAGGGAGAGAGACCCAGTACTTC. It yields the protein CATSEPGTGRETQYF.

This rearrangement joins TRBV5-5 to TRBJ2-1, with D unresolved. The CDR3 totals 13 residues. Germline V gene sequence: CDR1 SGHKS, CDR2 YYEKEE (reference sequence). V dropped 0 bases and J dropped 15 bases, with 16 bases sitting between them. CDR3 DNA sequence: TGTGCCAGCAGCTTGGGCTTCTCCCCCCAGCCGTTCTTC. This codes for CASSLGFSPQPFF.

The CDR3 DNA is TGTGCCAGCAGTTCCCGTTCGTGGGGGACAGGGGGCTGCGGGGAGCTGTTTTTT. Translated: CASSSRSWGTGGCGELFF. The chain joins TRBV28 to TRBJ2-2; 12 positions agree with TRBD1. Losses at the gene ends were 4 bases for V and 7 bases for J; bases not matched to a gene: 13. The germline gives CDR1 MDHEN, CDR2 SYDVKM. The CDR3 sequence is 18 residues long.

On this clonotype: One end of the junction is discordant with germline, which a read error may explain. The rearrangement links TRBV12-5 to TRBJ1-6; D unresolved. CDR3 size: 15 residues. CDR1 and CDR2 from the germline V gene are LGHNT and FRNRAP. The CDR3 sequence is CASGRGSEYNSPPHF. For the CDR3, the DNA is TGTGCTAGTGGGAGAGGGTCCGAATATAATTCACCCCCCCACTTT.

In the case of this clonotype: The junction does not match germline at one end; this may be a read error. The chain links TRBV7-2 to TRBJ1-6, with a tentative D call TRBD1 (6 bases). Germline V CDR1 and CDR2: SGHTA, FQGNSA. There are 17 residues in the CDR3. CDR3 loop: CASSINREPSYNLPLHF. In nucleotides, the CDR3 is TGTGCCAGCAGCATAAACAGGGAGCCCTCCTATAATTTACCCCTCCACTTT. Full variable domain (missing parts from reference TRBV7-2 and TRBJ1-6): GAGVSQSPSNKVTEKGKDVELRCDPISGHTALYWYRQSLGQGLEFLIYFQGNSAPDKSGLPSDRFSAERTGGSVSTLTIQRTQQEDSAVYLCASSINREPSYNLPLHFGNGTRLTVT.

This clonotype turned up a few times. The rearrangement joins TRBV7-2 to TRBJ1-6; D gene ambiguous. The germline V gene encodes CDR1 SGHTA and CDR2 FQGNSA. The length of the CDR3 is 15 residues. Between the trimmed V and J ends, which lost 0 bases and 7 bases, there was a span of 10 bases. CDR3 amino acids: CASSLARRENSPLHF. The CDR3 DNA is TGTGCCAGCAGCTTAGCCCGCAGAGAGAATTCACCCCTCCACTTT.

The chain links TRBV28 to TRBJ2-1; TRBD1 aligns across 7 bases. Germline loops: CDR1 MDHEN, CDR2 SYDVKM. The CDR3 runs 14 residues. The V segment lost 5 bases and the J segment 7 bases; nucleotides outside the gene matches: 8. CDR3 nucleotide sequence: TGTGCCAGCAGTCCGGGACAGACCGGGAATGAGCAGTTCTTC. As protein: CASSPGQTGNEQFF. Filled out from reference TRBV28 and TRBJ2-1, the complete variable domain reads DVKVTQSSRYLVKRTGEKVFLECVQDMDHENMFWYRQDPGLGLRLIYFSYDVKMKEKGDIPEGYSVSREKKERFSLILESASTNQTSMYLCASSPGQTGNEQFFGPGTRLTVL.

This clonotype showed up many times. The V call is TRBV25-1, the J call TRBJ2-7; 7 nucleotides line up with TRBD2. Germline-derived CDR1 and CDR2 are MGHDK and SYGVNS. There are 14 residues in the CDR3. The V and J ends lost 1 base and 2 bases, in that order; junction bases with no gene match: 2. The CDR3 region is CASSEWAGAYEQYF. The CDR3, as DNA: TGTGCCAGCAGTGAATGGGCGGGAGCCTACGAGCAGTACTTC.

The chain carries TRBV11-2 and TRBJ2-1, with 9 bases aligning to TRBD1. The J segment lost 8 bases and the V segment lost 3 bases, leaving 8 bases of the junction unmatched. The CDR3 contains 15 residues. Per the germline V gene, CDR1 is SGHAT and CDR2 is FQNNGV. The CDR3 DNA is TGTGCCAGCAGCTTGCGAAGGGACAGGGTTGATGAGCAGTTCTTC. This codes for CASSLRRDRVDEQFF. Looking up the rest from reference TRBV11-2 and TRBJ2-1 gives the full variable domain: EAGVAQSPRYKIIEKRQSVAFWCNPISGHATLYWYQQILGQGPKLLIQFQNNGVVDDSQLPKDRFSAERLKGVDSTLKIQPAKLEDSAVYLCASSLRRDRVDEQFFGPGTRLTVL.

Concerning this clonotype: A read error may explain this, as a much larger clone is one base away. The chain carries TRBV7-9 and TRBJ2-4; D perhaps matches TRBD2 (5 bases). V lost 2 bases and J lost 9, with 17 bases in between. The CDR3 has 15 residues. Germline lookup yields CDR1 SEHNR and CDR2 FQNEAQ (reference sequence). Here the CDR3 reads CASSLLGDGISIQYF. In DNA, the CDR3 is TGTGCCAGCAGCTTACTGGGAGATGGGATCAGCATTCAGTACTTC.

This clonotype was seen at least ten times. V gene TRBV2 combines with J gene TRBJ2-7, with TRBD2 matching over 12 bases. Germline loops: CDR1 SNHLY, CDR2 FYNNEI. After removal of 2 bases from V and 5 bases from J, the junction contained 7 bases not matched to a gene. CDR3 size: 16 residues. This CDR3 is CASSELSSGGAHEQYF. In nucleotides, the CDR3 is TGTGCCAGCAGTGAACTCTCTAGCGGGGGGGCCCACGAGCAGTACTTC. Together with reference TRBV2 and TRBJ2-7, the CDR3 gives the full variable domain: EPEVTQTPSHQVTQMGQEVILRCVPISNHLYFYWYRQILGQKVEFLVSFYNNEISEKSEIFDDQFSVERPDGSNFTLKIRSTKLEDSAMYFCASSELSSGGAHEQYFGPGTRLTVT.

The genes are TRBV29-1 and TRBJ1-4; D remains unclear. The germline CDR1 and CDR2 sequences are SQVTM and ANQGSEA. Trimming pared 4 bases from V and 3 bases from J, leaving 6 bases between. CDR3 length: 12 amino acids. The chain's CDR3 is CSVVTANEKLFF. CDR3 coding DNA: TGCAGCGTTGTGACGGCTAATGAAAAACTGTTTTTT.